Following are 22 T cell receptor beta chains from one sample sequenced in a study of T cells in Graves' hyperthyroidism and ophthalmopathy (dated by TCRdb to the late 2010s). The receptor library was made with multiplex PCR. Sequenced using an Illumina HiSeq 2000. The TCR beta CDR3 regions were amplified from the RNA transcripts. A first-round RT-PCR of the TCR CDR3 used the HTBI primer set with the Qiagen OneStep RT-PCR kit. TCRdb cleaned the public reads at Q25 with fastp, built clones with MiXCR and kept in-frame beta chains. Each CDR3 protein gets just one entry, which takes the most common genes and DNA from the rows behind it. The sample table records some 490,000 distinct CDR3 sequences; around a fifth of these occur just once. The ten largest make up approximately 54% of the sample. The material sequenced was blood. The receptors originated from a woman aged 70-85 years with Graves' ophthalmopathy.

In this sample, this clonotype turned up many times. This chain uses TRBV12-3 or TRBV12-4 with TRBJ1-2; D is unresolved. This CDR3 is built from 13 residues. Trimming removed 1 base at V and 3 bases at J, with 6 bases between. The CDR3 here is CASSLDKYYGYTF. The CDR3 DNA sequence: TGTGCCAGCAGTTTAGACAAGTACTATGGCTACACCTTC.

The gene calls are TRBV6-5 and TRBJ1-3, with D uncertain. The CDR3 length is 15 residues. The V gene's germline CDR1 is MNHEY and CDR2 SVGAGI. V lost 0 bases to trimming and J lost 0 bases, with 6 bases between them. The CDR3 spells CASSYSESSGNTIYF. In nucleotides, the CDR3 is TGTGCCAGCAGTTACTCCGAGAGCTCTGGAAACACCATATATTTT.

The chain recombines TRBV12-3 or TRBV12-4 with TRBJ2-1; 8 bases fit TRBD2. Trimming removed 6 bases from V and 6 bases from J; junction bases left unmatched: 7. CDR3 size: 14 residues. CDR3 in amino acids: CASRAREGSNEQFF. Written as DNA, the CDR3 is TGTGCCAGCAGGGCCCGGGAGGGATCCAATGAGCAGTTCTTC.

The CDR3 is CASSQSGQTAYNEQFF. The CDR3, as DNA: TGTGCCAGCAGCCAATCGGGACAGACAGCTTACAATGAGCAGTTCTTC. This rearrangement joins TRBV7-9 to TRBJ2-1, with 7 bases aligning to TRBD1. CDR1 is SEHNR and CDR2 is FQNEAQ in the germline V gene (reference sequence). The J segment lost 4 bases and the V segment lost 5 bases, leaving 11 bases of the junction unmatched. The CDR3 spans 16 residues.

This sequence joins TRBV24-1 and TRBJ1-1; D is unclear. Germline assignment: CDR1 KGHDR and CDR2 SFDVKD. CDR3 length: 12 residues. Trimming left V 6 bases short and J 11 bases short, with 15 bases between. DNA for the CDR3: TGTGCCACCAGTTGGCCCCTCGGCCGGGCTTTCTTT. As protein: CATSWPLGRAFF.

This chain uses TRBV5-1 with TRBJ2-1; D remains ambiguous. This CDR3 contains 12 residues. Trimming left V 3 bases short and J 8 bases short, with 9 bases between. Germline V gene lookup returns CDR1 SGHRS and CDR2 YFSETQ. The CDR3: CASSSNFDEQFF. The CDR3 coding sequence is TGCGCCAGCAGCTCGAATTTCGATGAGCAGTTCTTC.

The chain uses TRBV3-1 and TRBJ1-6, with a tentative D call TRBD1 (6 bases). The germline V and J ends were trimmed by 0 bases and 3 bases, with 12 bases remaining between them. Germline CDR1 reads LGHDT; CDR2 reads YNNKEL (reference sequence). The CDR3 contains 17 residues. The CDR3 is CASSQDFRTVYNSPLHF. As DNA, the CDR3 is TGTGCCAGCAGCCAAGATTTCCGGACAGTCTATAATTCACCCCTCCACTTT.

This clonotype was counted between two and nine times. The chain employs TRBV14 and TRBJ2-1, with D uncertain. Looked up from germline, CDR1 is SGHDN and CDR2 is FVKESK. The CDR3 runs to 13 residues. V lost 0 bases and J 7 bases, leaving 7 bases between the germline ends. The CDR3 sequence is CASSQERENEQFF. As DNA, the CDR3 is TGTGCCAGCAGCCAAGAAAGGGAAAATGAGCAGTTCTTC.

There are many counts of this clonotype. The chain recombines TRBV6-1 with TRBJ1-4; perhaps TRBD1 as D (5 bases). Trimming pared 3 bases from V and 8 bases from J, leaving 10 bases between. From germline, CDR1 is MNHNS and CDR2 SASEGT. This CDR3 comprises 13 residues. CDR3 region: CASSDRGREKLFF. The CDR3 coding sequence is TGTGCCAGCAGTGATAGGGGACGGGAAAAACTGTTTTTT.

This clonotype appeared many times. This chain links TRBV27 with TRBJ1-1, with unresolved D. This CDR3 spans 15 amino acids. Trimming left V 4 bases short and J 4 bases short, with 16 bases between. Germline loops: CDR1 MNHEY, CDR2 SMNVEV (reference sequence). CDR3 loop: CASSCWTLSPTEAFF. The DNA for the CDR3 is TGTGCCAGCAGTTGTTGGACCTTGAGTCCCACTGAAGCTTTCTTT.

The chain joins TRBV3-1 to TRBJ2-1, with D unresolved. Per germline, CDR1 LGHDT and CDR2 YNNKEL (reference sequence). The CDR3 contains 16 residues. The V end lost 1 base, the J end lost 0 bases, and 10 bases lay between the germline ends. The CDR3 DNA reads TGTGCCAGCAGCCAAGGACCACTAAGCTCCTACAATGAGCAGTTCTTC. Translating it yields CASSQGPLSSYNEQFF.

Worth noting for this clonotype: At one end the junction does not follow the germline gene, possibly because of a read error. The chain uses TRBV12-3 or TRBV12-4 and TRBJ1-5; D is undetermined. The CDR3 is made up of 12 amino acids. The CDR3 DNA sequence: TGTGCCAGCAGTTTGAGTTATCAGCCCCAGCGTTTT. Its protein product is CASSLSYQPQRF.

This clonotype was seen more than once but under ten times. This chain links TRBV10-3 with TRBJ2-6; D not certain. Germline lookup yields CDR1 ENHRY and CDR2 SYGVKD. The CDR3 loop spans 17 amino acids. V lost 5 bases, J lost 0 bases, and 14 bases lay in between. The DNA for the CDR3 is TGTGCCATCAGTAAGGACCAGGCCCTCTCTGGGGCCAACGTCCTGACTTTC. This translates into CAISKDQALSGANVLTF.

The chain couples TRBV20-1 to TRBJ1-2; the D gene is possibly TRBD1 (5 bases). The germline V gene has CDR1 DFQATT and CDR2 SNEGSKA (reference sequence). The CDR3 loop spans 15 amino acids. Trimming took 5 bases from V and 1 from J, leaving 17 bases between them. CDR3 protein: CSADLGGAVNYGYTF. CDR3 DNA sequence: TGCAGTGCTGACTTGGGTGGGGCAGTTAACTATGGCTACACCTTC.

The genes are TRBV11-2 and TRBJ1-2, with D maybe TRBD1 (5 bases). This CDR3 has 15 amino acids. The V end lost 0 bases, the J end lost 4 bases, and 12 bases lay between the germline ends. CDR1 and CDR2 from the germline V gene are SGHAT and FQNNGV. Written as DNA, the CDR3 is TGTGCCAGCAGCTTAGACCCCGGGGGGAGCTATGGCTACACCTTC. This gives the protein CASSLDPGGSYGYTF.

The CDR3 sequence: CASSETGVQETQYF. In DNA form, the CDR3 reads TGTGCCAGCAGCGAAACAGGGGTCCAAGAGACCCAGTACTTC. The chain carries TRBV9 and TRBJ2-5; 7 bases are a match to TRBD1. Germline assignment: CDR1 SGDLS and CDR2 YYNGEE. There are 14 residues in the CDR3. The junction had 3 bases not matched to a gene; V was cut back by 3 bases and J by 1 base.

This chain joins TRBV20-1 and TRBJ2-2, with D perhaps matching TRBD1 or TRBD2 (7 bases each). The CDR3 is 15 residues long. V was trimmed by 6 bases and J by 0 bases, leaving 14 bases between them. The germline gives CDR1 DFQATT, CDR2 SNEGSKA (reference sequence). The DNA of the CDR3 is TGCAGTGCCCACAGGGGACTATCGAACACCGGGGAGCTGTTTTTT. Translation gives CSAHRGLSNTGELFF.

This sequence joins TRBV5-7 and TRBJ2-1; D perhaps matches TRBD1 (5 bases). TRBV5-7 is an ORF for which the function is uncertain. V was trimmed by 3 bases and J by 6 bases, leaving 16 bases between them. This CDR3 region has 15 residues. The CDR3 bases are TGTGCCAGCAGCTGCCCAGCAGGGTTGGGCAATGAGCAGTTCTTC. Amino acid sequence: CASSCPAGLGNEQFF.

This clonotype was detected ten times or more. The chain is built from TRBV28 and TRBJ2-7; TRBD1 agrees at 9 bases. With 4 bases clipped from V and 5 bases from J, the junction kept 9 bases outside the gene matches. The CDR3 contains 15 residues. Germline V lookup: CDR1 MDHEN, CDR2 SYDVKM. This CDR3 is CASSWTGTGFDEQYF. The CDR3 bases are TGTGCCAGCAGTTGGACCGGGACAGGGTTTGACGAGCAGTACTTC.

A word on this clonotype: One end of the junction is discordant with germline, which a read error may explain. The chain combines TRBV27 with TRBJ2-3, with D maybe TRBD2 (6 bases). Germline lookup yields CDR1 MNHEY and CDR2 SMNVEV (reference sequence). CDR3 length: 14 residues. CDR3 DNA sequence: TGTGCCGGCAGCCCTGGACAAGGAGGGTTGAGGCAGTATTTT. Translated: CAGSPGQGGLRQYF.

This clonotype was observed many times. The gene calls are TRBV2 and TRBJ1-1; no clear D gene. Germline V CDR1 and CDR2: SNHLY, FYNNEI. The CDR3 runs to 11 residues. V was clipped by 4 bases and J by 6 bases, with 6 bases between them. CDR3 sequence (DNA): TGTGCCAGCAGTGTCCGGCCTGAAGCTTTCTTT. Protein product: CASSVRPEAFF.

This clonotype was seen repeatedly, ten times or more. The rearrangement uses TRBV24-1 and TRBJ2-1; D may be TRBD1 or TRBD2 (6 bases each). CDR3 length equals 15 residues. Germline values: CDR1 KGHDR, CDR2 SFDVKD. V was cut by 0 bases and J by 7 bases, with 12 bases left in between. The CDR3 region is CATSDLSGARNEQFF. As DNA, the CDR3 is TGTGCCACCAGTGATTTGTCGGGGGCGAGGAATGAGCAGTTCTTC.